This T cell receptor beta chain was obtained from a study of early T cells in non-severe SARS-CoV-2 infection. Study context: Sequenced bulk RNA came from whole blood that was unsorted, and chains were unpaired.

This CDR3 has 14 residues. CDR1 is MNHEY and CDR2 is SMNVEV in the germline V gene (reference sequence). V lost 9 bases to trimming and J lost 3 bases, with 14 bases between them. Findings of the study overall: Reliance on VDJdb matching favored anti-spike CD8 responses; private and CD4 specificities were missed.

This clonotype came up a few times. Its antigen is as yet unknown. cDNA molecules, individually, were tagged with unique molecular identifiers. TCRdb recomputed calls from the 5' RACE reads with MiXCR, one row per CDR3 protein. The sample consists of about 64,000 distinct CDR3 sequences, roughly 10% of them appearing once. This specimen consisted of whole blood, obtained at baseline. The clonotype comes from an adult who was a healthcare worker with PCR-confirmed SARS-CoV-2 infection or an uninfected control (not recorded which). The V call is TRBV27, the J call TRBJ1-4; D ambiguous. CDR3 sequence reads: CASLPQIPNEKLFF. The DNA of the CDR3 is TGTGCCAGTCTGCCCCAGATACCTAATGAAAAACTGTTTTTT.